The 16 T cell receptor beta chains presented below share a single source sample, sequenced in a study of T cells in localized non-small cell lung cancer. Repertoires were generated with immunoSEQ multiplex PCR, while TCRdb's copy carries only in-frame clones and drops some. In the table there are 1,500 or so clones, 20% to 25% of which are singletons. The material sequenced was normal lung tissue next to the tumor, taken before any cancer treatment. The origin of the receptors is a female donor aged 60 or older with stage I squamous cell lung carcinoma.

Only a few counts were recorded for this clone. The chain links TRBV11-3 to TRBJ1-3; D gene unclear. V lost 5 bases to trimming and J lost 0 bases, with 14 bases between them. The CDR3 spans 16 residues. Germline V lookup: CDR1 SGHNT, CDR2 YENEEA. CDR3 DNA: TGTGCCAGCAGCATCTTACAAGTTAGCTCTGGAAACACCATATATTTT. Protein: CASSILQVSSGNTIYF.

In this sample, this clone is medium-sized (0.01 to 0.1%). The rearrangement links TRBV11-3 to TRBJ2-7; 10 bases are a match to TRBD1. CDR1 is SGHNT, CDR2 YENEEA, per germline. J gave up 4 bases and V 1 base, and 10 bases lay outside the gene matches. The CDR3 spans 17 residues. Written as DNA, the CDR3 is TGTGCCAGCAGCTTAGGGGGACAGGGGAAGATCGGTTACGAGCAGTACTTC. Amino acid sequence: CASSLGGQGKIGYEQYF.

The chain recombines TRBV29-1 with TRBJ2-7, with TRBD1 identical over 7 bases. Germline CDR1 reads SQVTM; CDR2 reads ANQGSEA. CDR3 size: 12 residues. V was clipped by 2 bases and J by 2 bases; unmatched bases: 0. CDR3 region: CSVEQGAYEQYF. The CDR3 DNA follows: TGCAGCGTTGAACAGGGGGCCTACGAGCAGTACTTC.

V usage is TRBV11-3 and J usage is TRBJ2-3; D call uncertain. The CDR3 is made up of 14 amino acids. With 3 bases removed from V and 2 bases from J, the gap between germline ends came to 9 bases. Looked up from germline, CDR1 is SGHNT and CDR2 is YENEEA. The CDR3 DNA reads TGTGCCAGCAGCTTTGGGCAAGACACAGATACGCAGTATTTT. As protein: CASSFGQDTDTQYF.

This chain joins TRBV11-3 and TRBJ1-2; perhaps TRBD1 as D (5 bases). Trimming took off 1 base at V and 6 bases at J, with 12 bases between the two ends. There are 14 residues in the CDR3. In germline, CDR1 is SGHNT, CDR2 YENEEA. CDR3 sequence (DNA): TGTGCCAGCAGCTTAGGAAGTGGGGGTAATGGCTACACCTTC. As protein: CASSLGSGGNGYTF.

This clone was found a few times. The CDR3, as DNA: TGTGCCAGCTGGACTTTGGGGACTGAAGCTTTCTTT. Translated, it gives CASWTLGTEAFF. V gene TRBV28 combines with J gene TRBJ1-1, with D uncertain. CDR3 length equals 12 residues. Germline CDR1 MDHEN, CDR2 SYDVKM. V lost 8 bases, J lost 5 bases, and 12 bases lay in between.

The CDR3 protein is CASILETRETQYF. Written as DNA, the CDR3 is TGTGCCAGCATCTTGGAAACCCGAGAGACCCAGTACTTC. This chain connects TRBV9 to TRBJ2-5; D gene uncertain. The CDR3 extends over 13 amino acids. Germline V CDR1 and CDR2: SGDLS, YYNGEE. V lost 6 bases and J lost 4, with 13 bases in between.

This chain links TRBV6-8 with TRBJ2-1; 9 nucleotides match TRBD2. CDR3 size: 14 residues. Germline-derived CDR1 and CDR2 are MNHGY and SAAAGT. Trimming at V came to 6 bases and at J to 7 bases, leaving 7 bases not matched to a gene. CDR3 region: CASSPAGGANEQFF. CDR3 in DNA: TGTGCCAGCAGCCCAGCGGGAGGAGCAAATGAGCAGTTCTTC.

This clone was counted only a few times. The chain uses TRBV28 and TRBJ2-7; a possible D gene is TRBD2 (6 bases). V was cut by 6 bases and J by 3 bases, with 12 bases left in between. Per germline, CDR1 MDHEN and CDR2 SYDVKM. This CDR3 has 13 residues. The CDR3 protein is CASRGSGLYEQYF. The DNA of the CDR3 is TGTGCCAGCAGAGGTAGCGGACTCTACGAGCAGTACTTC.

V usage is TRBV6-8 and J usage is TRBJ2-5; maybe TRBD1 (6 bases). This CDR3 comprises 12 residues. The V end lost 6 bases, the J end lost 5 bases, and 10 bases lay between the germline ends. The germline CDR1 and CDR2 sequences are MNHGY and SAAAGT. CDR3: CASSPQGETQYF. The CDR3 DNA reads TGTGCCAGCAGCCCTCAGGGGGAGACCCAGTACTTC.

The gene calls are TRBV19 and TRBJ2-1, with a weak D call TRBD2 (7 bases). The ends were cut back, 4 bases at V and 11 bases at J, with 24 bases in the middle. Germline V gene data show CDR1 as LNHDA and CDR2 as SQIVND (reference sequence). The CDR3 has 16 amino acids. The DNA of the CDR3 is TGTGCCAGTAGTACCCGAGAGGCGGGGGCCACCATAAAGCAGTTCTTC. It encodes CASSTREAGATIKQFF. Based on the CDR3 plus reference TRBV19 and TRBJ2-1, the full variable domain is DGGITQSPKYLFRKEGQNVTLSCEQNLNHDAMYWYRQDPGQGLRLIYYSQIVNDFQKGDIAEGYSVSREKKESFPLTVTSAQKNPTAFYLCASSTREAGATIKQFFGPGTRLTVL.

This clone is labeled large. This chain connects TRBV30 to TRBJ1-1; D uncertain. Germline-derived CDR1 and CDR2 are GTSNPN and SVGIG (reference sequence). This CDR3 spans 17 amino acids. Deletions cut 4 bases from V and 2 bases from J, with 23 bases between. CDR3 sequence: CAWNPRLGLGINTEAFF. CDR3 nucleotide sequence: TGTGCCTGGAATCCCCGCTTAGGTCTGGGGATAAACACTGAAGCTTTCTTT.

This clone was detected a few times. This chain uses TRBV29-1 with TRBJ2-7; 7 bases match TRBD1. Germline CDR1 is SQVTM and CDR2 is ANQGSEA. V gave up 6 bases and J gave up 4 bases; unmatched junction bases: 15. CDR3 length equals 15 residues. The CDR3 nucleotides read TGCAGCGTGGTTAAAACAGGGGAGCGACTTTACGAGCAGTACTTC. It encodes CSVVKTGERLYEQYF.

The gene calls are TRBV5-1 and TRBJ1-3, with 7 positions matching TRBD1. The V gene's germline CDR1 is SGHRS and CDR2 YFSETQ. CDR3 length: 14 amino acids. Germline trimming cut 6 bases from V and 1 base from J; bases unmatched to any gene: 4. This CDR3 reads CASTGGGSGNTIYF. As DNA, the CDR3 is TGCGCCAGCACAGGGGGTGGATCTGGAAACACCATATATTTT.

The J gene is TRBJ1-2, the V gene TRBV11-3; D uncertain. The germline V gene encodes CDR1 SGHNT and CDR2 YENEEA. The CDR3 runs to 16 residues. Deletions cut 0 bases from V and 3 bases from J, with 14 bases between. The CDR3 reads CASSLDPAYSDYGYTF. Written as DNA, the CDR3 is TGTGCCAGCAGCTTAGATCCGGCCTACTCCGACTATGGCTACACCTTC.

CDR3 amino acids: CASSPYAPPDRVYGYTF. As DNA, the CDR3 is TGTGCCAGTAGTCCCTACGCGCCTCCCGACAGGGTCTATGGCTACACCTTC. This chain links TRBV19 with TRBJ1-2, with 7 nucleotides matching TRBD1. V shed 5 bases and J 4 bases; nucleotides not matched to a gene: 16. Per the germline V gene, CDR1 is LNHDA and CDR2 is SQIVND (reference sequence). The length of the CDR3 is 17 residues.